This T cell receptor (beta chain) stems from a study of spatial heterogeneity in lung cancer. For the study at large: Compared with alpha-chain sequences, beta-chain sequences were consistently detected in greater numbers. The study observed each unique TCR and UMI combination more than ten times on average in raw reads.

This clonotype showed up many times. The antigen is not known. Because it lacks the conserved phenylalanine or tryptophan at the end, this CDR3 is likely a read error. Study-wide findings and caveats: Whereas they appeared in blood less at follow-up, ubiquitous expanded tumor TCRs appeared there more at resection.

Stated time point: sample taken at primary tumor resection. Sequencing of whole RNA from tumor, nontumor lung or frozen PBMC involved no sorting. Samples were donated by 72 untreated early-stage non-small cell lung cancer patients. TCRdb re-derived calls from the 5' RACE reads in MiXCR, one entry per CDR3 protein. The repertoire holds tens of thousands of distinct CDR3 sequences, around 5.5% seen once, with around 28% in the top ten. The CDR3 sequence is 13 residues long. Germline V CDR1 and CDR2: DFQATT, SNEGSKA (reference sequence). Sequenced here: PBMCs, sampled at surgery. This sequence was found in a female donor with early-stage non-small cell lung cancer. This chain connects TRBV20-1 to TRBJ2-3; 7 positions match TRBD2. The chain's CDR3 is CSARGEGGDTQYL. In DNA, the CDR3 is TGCAGTGCCAGAGGGGAGGGTGGGGATACGCAGTATCTT.